A single sample gave rise to the 22 T cell receptor beta chains below, sequenced in a study of cytomegalovirus exposure and HLA in healthy donors. In the PCR, 60 Vbeta and 13 Jbeta primers were used. Method: immunoSEQ multiplex PCR; TCRdb's copy keeps in-frame clones and lacks some. Its table records around 150,000 clones. The sequenced sample was PBMCs. The receptors derive from a man aged 40-49 years in good health and CMV-seronegative.

The J gene is TRBJ2-2, the V gene TRBV4-1; D gene unclear. With 6 bases removed from V and 4 bases from J, the gap between germline ends came to 9 bases. This CDR3 is built from 13 residues. CDR1 and CDR2 from the germline V gene are MGHRA and YSYEKL. The CDR3 region has the DNA TGCGCCAGCAGTCCGACTCCCACCGGGGAGCTGTTTTTT. The encoded protein is CASSPTPTGELFF.

CDR3 sequence reads: CSFERRLNTEAFF. In DNA form, the CDR3 reads TGCAGCTTCGAGAGGCGATTGAACACTGAAGCTTTCTTT. V and J are TRBV29-1 and TRBJ1-1, with D hard to call. From germline, CDR1 is SQVTM and CDR2 ANQGSEA. The CDR3 runs 13 residues. Trimming shortened V by 8 bases and J by 0 bases, and 13 bases separated the two germline ends.

This chain links TRBV7-9 with TRBJ1-5, with a tentative D call TRBD1 (5 bases). V was pared by 1 base and J by 3 bases, with 10 bases between. Germline assignment: CDR1 SEHNR and CDR2 FQNEAQ (reference sequence). The CDR3 extends over 15 amino acids. The CDR3, as DNA: TGTGCCAGCAGCTTAGATGGCAGGGACAATCAGCCCCAGCATTTT. This sequence encodes CASSLDGRDNQPQHF.

The genes are TRBV5-4 and TRBJ2-3; unclear D gene. Germline V CDR1 and CDR2: SGHNT, YYREEE (reference sequence). The CDR3 extends over 17 amino acids. With 2 bases removed from V and 2 bases from J, the gap between germline ends came to 18 bases. Here the CDR3 reads CASSFGSGRRSTDTQYF. CDR3 DNA sequence: TGTGCCAGCAGCTTCGGATCAGGCCGACGGTCCACAGATACGCAGTATTTT.

The rearrangement joins TRBV7-7 to TRBJ2-1; maybe TRBD1 (5 bases). This CDR3 contains 14 residues. The V and J ends lost 5 bases and 10 bases respectively, with 18 bases between them. Germline V CDR1 and CDR2: SSHAT, FNYEAQ (reference sequence). The CDR3 nucleotides are TGTGCCAGCAGCCTAGAGCCAACAGGAGACGAGCAGTTCTTC. It yields the protein CASSLEPTGDEQFF. The whole variable domain, remainder taken from reference TRBV7-7 and TRBJ2-1, is GAGVSQSPRYKVTKRGQDVTLRCDPISSHATLYWYQQALGQGPEFLTYFNYEAQPDKSGLPSDRFSAERPEGSISTLTIQRTEQRDSAMYRCASSLEPTGDEQFFGPGTRLTVL.

The chain joins TRBV29-1 to TRBJ2-5; TRBD1 agrees at 8 bases. The J call is doubtful: the DNA matches TRBJ2-7 better. CDR3 length: 14 amino acids. Per the germline V gene, CDR1 is SQVTM and CDR2 is ANQGSEA. CDR3 loop: CSVRPGQEPYEQYF. CDR3 bases: TGCAGCGTCCGCCCGGGACAGGAACCCTACGAGCAGTACTTC.

The chain combines TRBV5-1 with TRBJ2-1, with 9 bases aligning to TRBD2. In germline, CDR1 is SGHRS, CDR2 YFSETQ. V trimming: 0 bases; J trimming: 8 bases; junction bases outside the gene matches: 9. This CDR3 is built from 16 residues. CDR3 residues: CASSLGGSGGVYEQFF. CDR3 DNA: TGCGCCAGCAGCTTGGGCGGTAGCGGGGGAGTCTATGAGCAGTTCTTC.

The rearrangement uses TRBV11-3 and TRBJ2-5, with D perhaps matching TRBD2 (7 bases). V was trimmed by 2 bases and J by 5 bases, leaving 15 bases between them. Per germline, CDR1 SGHNT and CDR2 YENEEA. The CDR3 spans 15 residues. CDR3 amino acids: CASSLSRGGRETQYF. CDR3 nucleotides: TGTGCCAGCAGCTTATCGAGGGGGGGCAGGGAGACCCAGTACTTC.

The gene calls are TRBV27 and TRBJ2-7; 10 nucleotides line up with TRBD1. V gave up 8 bases and J gave up 4 bases; unmatched junction bases: 2. CDR1 is MNHEY and CDR2 is SMNVEV in the germline V gene (reference sequence). CDR3 length: 12 amino acids. The CDR3 coding sequence is TGTGCCAGCGGGACAGGGGTTTACGAGCAGTACTTC. Translating gives CASGTGVYEQYF.

This chain connects TRBV12-5 to TRBJ1-4; D is undetermined. The CDR3 has 14 residues. V dropped 6 bases and J dropped 8 bases, with 16 bases sitting between them. Germline assignment: CDR1 LGHNT and CDR2 FRNRAP. The CDR3 DNA reads TGTGCTAGTGGAGTACCGGGAACGAGGGAAAAACTGTTTTTT. Its protein is CASGVPGTREKLFF.

The chain is built from TRBV7-2 and TRBJ2-4; 10 positions agree with TRBD1. With 5 bases clipped from V and 7 bases from J, the junction kept 11 bases outside the gene matches. The CDR3 runs 16 residues. The germline CDR1 and CDR2 sequences are SGHTA and FQGNSA. DNA of the CDR3: TGTGCCAGCAGCCTCTCGACAGGGGGCATGAGGAACATTCAGTACTTC. It yields the protein CASSLSTGGMRNIQYF.

The rearrangement joins TRBV5-1 to TRBJ1-4; weak D call: TRBD1 (6 bases). Germline lookup yields CDR1 SGHRS and CDR2 YFSETQ. Deletions cut 5 bases from V and 7 bases from J, with 12 bases between. CDR3 length equals 13 residues. The CDR3 loop reads CASSYEGGEKLFF. CDR3 in DNA: TGCGCCAGCAGTTACGAAGGGGGTGAAAAACTGTTTTTT.

The rearrangement links TRBV6-1 to TRBJ1-5; D is possibly TRBD1 (6 bases). The germline gives CDR1 MNHNS, CDR2 SASEGT. This CDR3 is 14 amino acids long. V lost 4 bases and J lost 2, with 9 bases in between. Here the CDR3 reads CASSADRGNQPQHF. CDR3 nucleotide sequence: TGTGCCAGCAGTGCGGACAGAGGCAATCAGCCCCAGCATTTT.

This chain joins TRBV2 and TRBJ2-4, with TRBD2 matching 10 bases. Per germline, CDR1 SNHLY and CDR2 FYNNEI. The CDR3 is 15 residues long. V gave up 3 bases and J gave up 5 bases; unmatched junction bases: 4. The CDR3 DNA reads TGTGCCAGCAGTGACTTCACTAGCGGGGAAAACATTCAGTACTTC. This gives the protein CASSDFTSGENIQYF.

CDR3 residues: CASSSGLLRRSGYQETQYF. The CDR3 coding sequence is TGCGCCAGCAGCTCCGGCCTTTTAAGGAGATCTGGGTACCAAGAGACCCAGTACTTC. The rearrangement joins TRBV5-1 to TRBJ2-5; D gene uncertain. CDR1 and CDR2 (germline): SGHRS, YFSETQ. The ends were cut back, 3 bases at V and 0 bases at J, with 24 bases in the middle. The CDR3 totals 19 residues.

The chain carries TRBV18 and TRBJ2-7; tentatively, D is TRBD2 (5 bases). This CDR3 comprises 13 residues. Looked up from germline, CDR1 is KGHSH and CDR2 is LQKENI. The V end lost 1 base, the J end lost 5 bases, and 9 bases lay between the germline ends. Here the CDR3 DNA reads TGTGCCAGCTCACCACTCGGGGTCCACGAGCAGTACTTC. As protein: CASSPLGVHEQYF.

The chain combines TRBV27 with TRBJ1-4, with 7 bases fitting TRBD1. V lost 10 bases to trimming and J lost 1 base; unmatched junction nucleotides: 9. Germline loops: CDR1 MNHEY, CDR2 SMNVEV (reference sequence). The CDR3 extends over 15 amino acids. DNA for the CDR3: TGTGCCACCAGGGGGAAGGGGTTAACTAATGAAAAACTGTTTTTT. It codes for CATRGKGLTNEKLFF.

CDR3 bases: TGTGCCAGCAGCGTAGACCCGGGGGGCTCCTACAATGAGCAGTTCTTC. It yields the protein CASSVDPGGSYNEQFF. J is TRBJ2-1 and V is TRBV9; 7 bases agree with TRBD2. Germline CDR1 reads SGDLS; CDR2 reads YYNGEE. Trimming cost V 0 bases and J 0 bases; bases outside gene matches: 3. This CDR3 has 16 amino acids.

The chain carries TRBV4-3 and TRBJ2-7; D is possibly TRBD1 (5 bases). CDR1 is LGHNA and CDR2 is YSLEER in the germline V gene. The CDR3 has 14 residues. V shed 1 base and J shed 3 bases, with 10 bases lying between them. The CDR3 region is CASSQVVGLYEQYF. The CDR3 DNA reads TGCGCCAGCAGCCAAGTTGTGGGGCTCTACGAGCAGTACTTC.

The V and J genes are TRBV2 and TRBJ2-7, with TRBD1 as a possible D gene (6 bases). CDR1 and CDR2 from the germline V gene are SNHLY and FYNNEI. Trimming removed 4 bases from V and 2 bases from J, with 15 bases in between. This CDR3 is 15 amino acids long. The CDR3 nucleotides read TGTGCCAGCAGTGCCGGGACAAAGGATCCCTACGAGCAGTACTTC. Amino acids: CASSAGTKDPYEQYF.

The gene calls are TRBV5-4 and TRBJ2-5, with TRBD2 matching over 14 bases. The CDR3 extends over 16 amino acids. Per the germline V gene, CDR1 is SGHNT and CDR2 is YYREEE (reference sequence). V was clipped by 4 bases and J by 4 bases; unmatched bases: 6. This CDR3 is CASSQTSGGAAETQYF. CDR3 in DNA: TGTGCCAGCAGCCAGACTAGCGGGGGGGCCGCAGAGACCCAGTACTTC. Complete variable domain (other parts from reference TRBV5-4 and TRBJ2-5): ETGVTQSPTHLIKTRGQQVTLRCSSQSGHNTVSWYQQALGQGPQFIFQYYREEENGRGNFPPRFSGLQFPNYSSELNVNALELDDSALYLCASSQTSGGAAETQYFGPGTRLLVL.

The chain combines TRBV4-2 with TRBJ2-7, with 10 bases fitting TRBD2. This CDR3 has 19 residues. V was pared by 4 bases and J by 0 bases, with 15 bases of the junction left unmatched. Germline CDR1 is LGHNA and CDR2 is YNFKEQ. The CDR3 sequence is CASSPLGSGGAPNSYEQYF. The CDR3 DNA follows: TGTGCCAGCAGCCCCCTCGGGAGCGGGGGGGCCCCCAACTCCTACGAGCAGTACTTC.